The 32 T cell receptor beta chains reported below all come from one sample, sequenced in a study of T cell responses to AZD1222 COVID-19 vaccine. Here immunoSEQ multiplex PCR was the method, and the copy in TCRdb shows in-frame clones only, minus some. The sample contains some 110,000 clones, around 85% of which appear only once. Sequencing was performed on peripheral blood, taken 28 days after the second AZD1222 dose. The receptors stem from an adult who received the AZD1222 COVID-19 vaccine.

The CDR3, as DNA: TGCGCCAGCAGCCAAGGAGACAGGGAATACTACAATGAGCAGTTCTTC. Protein sequence: CASSQGDREYYNEQFF. The V and J genes are TRBV4-3 and TRBJ2-1; 7 bases fit TRBD1. Germline CDR1 and CDR2: LGHNA and YSLEER. Germline trimming cut 1 base from V and 3 bases from J; bases unmatched to any gene: 6. The CDR3 has 16 residues.

The chain links TRBV6-5 to TRBJ1-1, with D tentatively TRBD1 (5 bases). Germline V CDR1 and CDR2: MNHEY, SVGAGI. There are 13 residues in the CDR3. V was shortened by 7 bases and J by 6 bases, with 15 bases between the two germline ends. CDR3 sequence reads: CASTASRGAEAFF. For the CDR3, the DNA is TGTGCCAGCACTGCATCCCGAGGGGCTGAAGCTTTCTTT.

The chain is built from TRBV6-6 and TRBJ2-7, with D perhaps matching TRBD1 (5 bases). Deletions cut 7 bases from V and 7 bases from J, with 20 bases between. The CDR3 totals 14 residues. The germline gives CDR1 MNHNY, CDR2 SVGAGI (reference sequence). In DNA, the CDR3 is TGTGCCAGCATCAACGGACCCAGGGCCGAGGAGCAGTACTTC. Encoded protein: CASINGPRAEEQYF.

V usage is TRBV28 and J usage is TRBJ1-1, with D perhaps TRBD1 (5 bases). The CDR3 spans 14 residues. The germline V gene has CDR1 MDHEN and CDR2 SYDVKM. V lost 5 bases, J lost 5 bases, and 15 bases lay in between. The CDR3 DNA is TGTGCCAGCAGTGGGGGAAGGGAGCGGACTGAAGCTTTCTTT. Protein: CASSGGRERTEAFF. Complete variable domain (other parts from reference TRBV28 and TRBJ1-1): DVKVTQSSRYLVKRTGEKVFLECVQDMDHENMFWYRQDPGLGLRLIYFSYDVKMKEKGDIPEGYSVSREKKERFSLILESASTNQTSMYLCASSGGRERTEAFFGQGTRLTVV.

The chain joins TRBV20-1 to TRBJ1-2; the D is unclear. CDR3 size: 14 residues. CDR1 DFQATT and CDR2 SNEGSKA come from the germline V gene (reference sequence). Trimming removed 3 bases from V and 2 bases from J, with 13 bases in between. The CDR3: CSASGKGRNYGYTF. CDR3 DNA: TGCAGTGCTAGTGGTAAGGGCAGGAACTATGGCTACACCTTC.

The gene calls are TRBV29-1 and TRBJ1-1, with D tentatively TRBD1 (5 bases). Germline V gives CDR1 SQVTM, CDR2 ANQGSEA. The CDR3 has 14 residues. V lost 3 bases to trimming and J lost 10 bases, with 21 bases between them. The CDR3 region is CSVDGAPGEGAAFF. CDR3 DNA sequence: TGCAGCGTTGACGGGGCTCCGGGGGAGGGTGCAGCTTTCTTT.

The J gene is TRBJ2-7, the V gene TRBV13; 7 bases fit TRBD1. Trimming took 2 bases from V and 6 from J; bases not matched to a gene: 13. Per the germline V gene, CDR1 is PRHDT and CDR2 is FYEKMQ (reference sequence). This CDR3 region has 16 residues. This chain's CDR3 is CASSLRGRDRKAEQYF. The DNA for the CDR3 is TGTGCCAGCAGCTTAAGGGGTCGGGACAGAAAGGCCGAGCAGTACTTC.

The V and J genes are TRBV7-2 and TRBJ1-2; a weak D match, TRBD1 (5 bases). V was clipped by 1 base and J by 8 bases, with 14 bases between them. The CDR3 runs to 14 residues. Germline V gene data show CDR1 as SGHTA and CDR2 as FQGNSA. For the CDR3, the DNA is TGTGCCAGCAGCTTAGACGACAGCCTGGTAGGCTACACCTTC. This translates into CASSLDDSLVGYTF.

The CDR3 protein is CASSLQGGTLREQYF. The CDR3 DNA reads as TGTGCCAGCAGCTTACAGGGTGGAACCCTACGCGAGCAGTACTTC. This sequence joins TRBV11-3 and TRBJ2-7; TRBD1 might be the D (5 bases). The V end was cut by 2 bases, the J end by 6 bases, with 17 bases between. CDR3 length: 15 amino acids. Germline CDR1 SGHNT, CDR2 YENEEA.

CDR3 DNA sequence: TGTGCCAGCAGCACAGGGAATCAGCCCCAGCATTTT. It specifies CASSTGNQPQHF. The J gene is TRBJ1-5, the V gene TRBV12-3 or TRBV12-4, with a possible D match to TRBD1 (6 bases). The CDR3 totals 12 residues. The ends were cut back, 6 bases at V and 4 bases at J, with 7 bases in the middle.

This clone was seen a single time. The genes are TRBV7-8 and TRBJ2-2, with D perhaps given as TRBD1 or TRBD2 (6 bases each). V shed 0 bases and J shed 1 base, with 12 bases lying between them. CDR3 size: 17 residues. Germline CDR1 is SGHVS and CDR2 is FQNEAQ. The DNA for the CDR3 is TGTGCCAGCAGCTTAGCGGGGGCGGGGCGGAACACCGGGGAGCTGTTTTTT. As protein: CASSLAGAGRNTGELFF.

V and J are TRBV7-9 and TRBJ1-1; no reliable D call. Trimming pared 1 base from V and 4 bases from J, leaving 10 bases between. The CDR3 covers 14 residues. The germline CDR1 and CDR2 sequences are SEHNR and FQNEAQ (reference sequence). The CDR3 DNA is TGTGCCAGCAGCTTAGGTGAAGGACTCACTGAAGCTTTCTTT. It specifies CASSLGEGLTEAFF.

The CDR3 sequence: CASSELLGGNTIYF. The CDR3 DNA is TGTGCCAGCAGTGAACTATTGGGGGGAAACACCATATATTTT. The chain has TRBV2 and TRBJ1-3; D is unresolved. CDR3 size: 14 residues. Germline CDR1 SNHLY, CDR2 FYNNEI. Trimming cost V 2 bases and J 4 bases, with 9 bases left between them.

This sequence joins TRBV5-1 and TRBJ2-5, with D perhaps matching TRBD1 (6 bases). CDR1 and CDR2 from the germline V gene are SGHRS and YFSETQ. V shed 1 base and J shed 5 bases, with 15 bases lying between them. This CDR3 is 15 amino acids long. CDR3 nucleotides: TGCGCCAGCAGCTTGACTGGGGACACCAGGGAGACCCAGTACTTC. It encodes CASSLTGDTRETQYF.

The J gene is TRBJ2-1, the V gene TRBV18, with 8 nucleotides matching TRBD2. Germline CDR1 and CDR2: KGHSH and LQKENI. CDR3 length: 15 residues. V trimming: 4 bases; J trimming: 4 bases; junction bases outside the gene matches: 6. The CDR3 DNA follows: TGTGCCAGCTCACTTGGGAGCGGGGGTTACAATGAGCAGTTCTTC. Translating gives CASSLGSGGYNEQFF.

The chain's CDR3 is CASSLSGATYNEQFF. CDR3 DNA: TGCGCCAGCAGCTTATCGGGAGCAACTTACAATGAGCAGTTCTTC. This chain connects TRBV5-1 to TRBJ2-1, with a tentative D call TRBD2 (6 bases). Germline V gene lookup returns CDR1 SGHRS and CDR2 YFSETQ. The V gene lost 2 bases and the J gene lost 4 bases, with 13 bases spanning the gap. The CDR3 runs 15 residues.

The V and J genes are TRBV28 and TRBJ1-5, with 8 bases aligning to TRBD1. Germline loops: CDR1 MDHEN, CDR2 SYDVKM. V gave up 11 bases and J gave up 5 bases; unmatched junction bases: 5. The CDR3 runs to 12 residues. Written as DNA, the CDR3 is TGTGCCGAAACAGGGGGAGATCAGCCCCAGCATTTT. Encoded protein: CAETGGDQPQHF.

The V gene is TRBV28, the J gene TRBJ2-1; D is possibly TRBD2 (7 bases). The CDR3 is 16 amino acids. Trimming pared 5 bases from V and 12 bases from J, leaving 26 bases between. The germline V gene has CDR1 MDHEN and CDR2 SYDVKM. The CDR3 here is CASSHPFQRGPQGQFF. CDR3 in DNA: TGTGCCAGCAGTCACCCCTTTCAGCGGGGACCACAGGGGCAGTTCTTC.

V usage is TRBV6-4 and J usage is TRBJ1-5, with 10 bases lining up with TRBD1. The CDR3 contains 12 residues. Germline V gives CDR1 MRHNA, CDR2 SNTAGT. Unmatched junction bases numbered 4, after V lost 10 bases and J lost 7 bases. The CDR3 reads CATTGGGQPQHF. DNA for the CDR3: TGTGCCACGACAGGGGGCGGACAGCCCCAGCATTTT.

This clone was counted once. V gene TRBV19 combines with J gene TRBJ1-5; 7 nucleotides align to TRBD1. The CDR3 length is 14 residues. With V trimmed by 6 bases and J by 9 bases, 11 bases remained unmatched. Germline loops: CDR1 LNHDA, CDR2 SQIVND (reference sequence). The CDR3: CASRRQGRDWPQHF. The CDR3 coding sequence is TGTGCCAGTAGAAGACAGGGTAGGGATTGGCCCCAGCATTTT.

The chain is built from TRBV6-5 and TRBJ1-1; D not resolved. Germline-derived CDR1 and CDR2 are MNHEY and SVGAGI. Trimming removed 2 bases at V and 5 bases at J, with 15 bases between. This CDR3 is 15 amino acids long. The chain's CDR3 is CASSYRRPTGTEAFF. The CDR3, as DNA: TGTGCCAGCAGTTACCGTCGACCCACGGGGACTGAAGCTTTCTTT.

In its sample, this clone was seen once. The V gene is TRBV7-9, the J gene TRBJ1-1, with 7 positions matching TRBD1. CDR1 is SEHNR, CDR2 FQNEAQ, per germline (reference sequence). The V segment lost 3 bases and the J segment 8 bases; nucleotides outside the gene matches: 0. This CDR3 spans 11 amino acids. CDR3 in amino acids: CASSLDREAFF. The CDR3 nucleotides are TGTGCCAGCAGCTTGGACAGGGAAGCTTTCTTT.

CDR3 in amino acids: CASSVGSTSTDTQYF. The DNA for the CDR3 is TGTGCCAGCAGCGTAGGAAGTACTAGCACAGATACGCAGTATTTT. V is TRBV9 and J is TRBJ2-3; no reliable D call. The length of the CDR3 is 15 residues. V was cut by 0 bases and J by 0 bases, with 8 bases left in between. In germline, CDR1 is SGDLS, CDR2 YYNGEE.

The chain joins TRBV9 to TRBJ2-5; D gene unclear. Trimming cost V 0 bases and J 1 base, with 7 bases left between them. This CDR3 has 14 amino acids. Germline V gives CDR1 SGDLS, CDR2 YYNGEE. The CDR3 bases are TGTGCCAGCAGCGTAGAAACAGTCCAAGAGACCCAGTACTTC. Translated: CASSVETVQETQYF.

This chain links TRBV21-1 with TRBJ2-1. TRBV21-1 is given as a pseudogene. This CDR3 spans 11 amino acids. The CDR3 protein is CASSSRDEQFF. CDR3 nucleotide sequence: TGTGCCAGCAGCAGCAGAGATGAGCAGTTCTTC.

CDR3 loop: CASRQNTGIGELFF. CDR3 sequence (DNA): TGTGCCAGCAGACAAAATACAGGGATCGGGGAGCTGTTTTTT. This chain uses TRBV2 with TRBJ2-2, with a possible D match to TRBD1 (6 bases). This CDR3 spans 14 amino acids. Germline V gives CDR1 SNHLY, CDR2 FYNNEI. V was shortened by 6 bases and J by 7 bases, with 15 bases between the two germline ends.

The chain is built from TRBV18 and TRBJ1-3; unclear D gene. This CDR3 comprises 15 residues. Germline-derived CDR1 and CDR2 are KGHSH and LQKENI. The V end lost 0 bases, the J end lost 0 bases, and 6 bases lay between the germline ends. The CDR3 is CASSPPGNSGNTIYF. In nucleotides, the CDR3 is TGTGCCAGCTCACCACCGGGTAACTCTGGAAACACCATATATTTT.

The rearrangement links TRBV29-1 to TRBJ2-5; D is tentatively TRBD1 or TRBD2 (5 bases each). The CDR3 runs to 12 residues. Per germline, CDR1 SQVTM and CDR2 ANQGSEA. The CDR3 bases are TGCAGTCTGAGGGGTGGCGCGGAGACCCAGTACTTC. Its protein product is CSLRGGAETQYF. Full variable domain (missing parts from reference TRBV29-1 and TRBJ2-5): SAVISQKPSRDICQRGTSLTIQCQVDSQVTMMFWYRQQPGQSLTLIATANQGSEATYESGFVIDKFPISRPNLTFSTLTVSNMSPEDSSIYLCSLRGGAETQYFGPGTRLLVL.

The rearrangement joins TRBV5-1 to TRBJ2-7; D gene unclear. V dropped 4 bases and J dropped 0 bases, with 11 bases sitting between them. The length of the CDR3 is 14 residues. The germline V gene has CDR1 SGHRS and CDR2 YFSETQ. CDR3 DNA: TGCGCCAGCAGCCTGACCTCAACCTCCTACGAGCAGTACTTC. Protein: CASSLTSTSYEQYF.

The chain is built from TRBV3-1 (or the pseudogene TRBV3-2) and TRBJ1-2, with D tentatively TRBD1 (5 bases). This CDR3 comprises 15 residues. Trimming left V 0 bases short and J 8 bases short, with 16 bases between. Germline values: CDR1 LGHDT, CDR2 YNNKEL (reference sequence). The CDR3 reads CASSQDRIRVRGYTF. The CDR3 DNA reads TGTGCCAGCAGCCAAGATAGGATCAGGGTTCGCGGCTACACCTTC.

The rearrangement links TRBV6-6 to TRBJ1-1; no reliable D call. This CDR3 region has 13 residues. The germline V and J ends were trimmed by 7 bases and 8 bases, with 17 bases remaining between them. Germline CDR1 is MNHNY and CDR2 is SVGAGI (reference sequence). The CDR3 is CASTPRIFLEAFF. In DNA, the CDR3 is TGTGCCAGCACACCACGGATTTTTCTAGAAGCTTTCTTT.

The chain joins TRBV14 to TRBJ1-1; TRBD1 might be the D (6 bases). V lost 0 bases and J 4 bases, leaving 12 bases between the germline ends. Germline CDR1 reads SGHDN; CDR2 reads FVKESK. CDR3 length equals 15 residues. The CDR3 DNA reads as TGTGCCAGCAGCCAAGAGGGGCGGGGGCCCACTGAAGCTTTCTTT. Protein product: CASSQEGRGPTEAFF.